This T cell receptor (beta chain) was observed in a study of CD8 T cells in Susac syndrome. Controls were age- and sex-matched healthy donors. Germline V gene data show CDR1 as SEHNR and CDR2 as FQNEAQ (reference sequence). This CDR3 is 14 amino acids long. V was shortened by 5 bases and J by 5 bases, with 15 bases between the two germline ends. Roughly 0.45 to 1 ug RNA was reverse transcribed with random hexamers. TCRdb re-analysed the immunoSEQ multiplex PCR reads in MiXCR, keeping a single row per CDR3 protein. The table has 69,000 or so distinct CDR3 sequences, 95% seen once. V and J are TRBV7-9 and TRBJ2-5; no clear D gene. Sequencing was done on a sample of CD8+ T cells from PBMCs. This clonotype originated in a human donor in good health. The CDR3 DNA is TGTGCCAGCAGCCAGCTCAGACTGTCGGAGACCCAGTACTTC. Translating gives CASSQLRLSETQYF.